The clone carrying this T cell receptor beta chain has only one observation. This specimen belongs to a study of OX40 agonist ivuxolimab in advanced cancers. About the research overall: The study enrolled dose-escalation patients with hepatocellular carcinoma, melanoma, renal cell or head and neck cancer. Earlier treatment with anti-PD-1, anti-PD-L1 or anti-CTLA-4 was permitted, and 35% to 45% had received some. Two cutaneous melanoma patients and one hepatocellular carcinoma patient, three in all, had partial responses.

Profiling relied on immunoSEQ multiplex PCR, and the TCRdb table lists in-frame clones only, not all of them. This sample has 81,000 or so clones, with 91% found just once. The germline gives CDR1 SGDLS, CDR2 YYNGEE. With 3 bases removed from V and 2 bases from J, the gap between germline ends came to 17 bases. The CDR3 consists of 16 residues. This clonotype originated in an adult with an advanced solid tumor such as melanoma, head and neck, liver or kidney cancer. The V and J genes are TRBV9 and TRBJ1-1; D may be TRBD1 (6 bases). The source was CD4+ or CD8+ T cells sorted from blood, collected in a trial of the OX40 agonist ivuxolimab. The CDR3 DNA follows: TGTGCCAGCAGCGAGGGGGAGGGATTCCGTAACACTGAAGCTTTCTTT. This translates into CASSEGEGFRNTEAFF.